These T cell receptor beta chains were read from a single sample in a study of patients and donors after allogeneic stem cell transplantation. TCRdb reanalysed the RT-PCR reads using MiXCR and keeps one entry per CDR3 protein. The sample consists of tens of thousands of distinct CDR3 sequences, around 48% of them appearing once. The sample comprised blood, either unsorted or a sorted T cell fraction (not recorded which). The receptors originated from a human donor who was either an allogeneic HSCT recipient or a stem cell or donor lymphocyte infusion donor (not recorded which). It is not recorded whose cells these are; they may come from a transplant donor. Each CDR3 is given with its conserved first and last residue. The D gene is left open where the match is weak. Size is omitted from some rows. Given values are once, few, many or a class for expanded clones.

>TRBV12-3/TRBV12-4|few|TRBJ1-5|NA
CASSLGHQPQHF
TGTGCCAGCAGTTTAGGGCATCAGCCCCAGCATTTT
>TRBV15|NA|TRBJ2-7|TRBD2
CATSMGGSIYEQYF
TGTGCCACCAGCATGGGCGGGAGCATCTACGAGCAGTACTTC
>TRBV12-3/TRBV12-4|NA|TRBJ1-1|NA
CASSAPGLGNTEAFF
TGTGCCAGCAGTGCCCCGGGGCTCGGGAACACTGAAGCTTTCTTT
>TRBV6-5|NA|TRBJ1-1|NA
CASSYSGRRNTEAFF
TGTGCCAGCAGTTACTCTGGGAGGAGGAACACTGAAGCTTTCTTT
>TRBV28|once|TRBJ2-7|NA
CASSSPGDSFTYEQYF
TGTGCCAGCAGTTCCCCGGGGGACAGTTTTACCTACGAGCAGTACTTC
>TRBV12-3/TRBV12-4|NA|TRBJ1-3|NA
CAVNGGPGNTIYF
TGTGCCGTCAACGGGGGTCCTGGAAACACCATATATTTT
>TRBV20-1|NA|TRBJ2-3|NA
CSVGYDTDTQYF
TGCAGTGTGGGCTATGACACAGATACGCAGTATTTT
>TRBV5-1|NA|TRBJ1-2|NA
CASSLGWGYGYTF
TGCGCCAGCAGCTTGGGTTGGGGCTATGGCTACACCTTC
>TRBV6-6|few|TRBJ1-6|NA
CASSYSGSTSSYNSPLHF
TGTGCCAGCAGTTACTCTGGTTCGACAAGCTCCTATAATTCACCCCTCCACTTT
>TRBV11-2|NA|TRBJ1-4|TRBD1
CASSPTGNEKLFF
TGTGCCAGCAGCCCGACAGGGAATGAAAAACTGTTTTTT
>TRBV6-5|few|TRBJ1-1|NA
CASSWGGGRGSEAFF
TGTGCCAGCAGTTGGGGTGGAGGCAGGGGCTCTGAAGCTTTCTTT
>TRBV27|few|TRBJ1-5|NA
CASSWRILQPQHF
TGTGCCAGCAGTTGGAGGATCCTTCAGCCCCAGCATTTT
>TRBV7-6|NA|TRBJ2-3|NA
CAGSTTLSTDTQYF
TGTGCCGGCAGCACCACCCTTAGCACAGATACGCAGTATTTT
>TRBV20-1|NA|TRBJ2-1|TRBD2
CSALRGTRDNEQFF
TGCAGTGCCTTAAGGGGGACTAGGGACAATGAGCAGTTCTTC
>TRBV29-1|few|TRBJ1-1|NA
CSVTSPNTEAFF
TGCAGCGTGACATCTCCGAACACTGAAGCTTTCTTT